The text below deals with one T cell receptor (beta chain). Up to roughly 2 ug genomic DNA was used for TCRB CDR3 amplification. TCRdb's table, derived via immunoSEQ multiplex PCR, lists solely in-frame clones and lacks some. The sample contains tens of thousands of clones, around 83% of which appear only once. Time point given: after dendritic cell vaccination, including at tumor progression/relapse. PBMC sampling occurred before vaccination, two weeks after the third dose, and at progression. This sample is part of a study of glioma-infiltrating T cells after dendritic cell vaccination. Trimming removed 7 bases at V and 4 bases at J, with 19 bases between. Germline lookup yields CDR1 MNHEY and CDR2 SVGAGI. The CDR3 is 15 amino acids.

The sequence came from a human donor with glioblastoma. This specimen consisted of blood, obtained after dendritic cell vaccination. The chain links TRBV6-5 to TRBJ1-1; perhaps TRBD1 as D (6 bases). The CDR3: CASTTGGAGGTEAFF. In DNA, the CDR3 is TGTGCCAGCACCACCGGGGGGGCAGGAGGCACTGAAGCTTTCTTT.